The 9 T cell receptor beta chains reported below all come from one sample, sequenced in a study of chemoradiotherapy in HPV16-positive cancers. Clones were sequenced by immunoSEQ multiplex PCR, and TCRdb holds only the in-frame ones, with some missing. This sample has roughly 3,400 clones, with roughly 90% found just once. The sample in question was tumor tissue, obtained from a patient who underwent chemoradiotherapy. The receptors were sampled from a human donor with HPV-associated anogenital cancer.

The CDR3: CASSAPLNEQYF. For the CDR3, the DNA is TGTGCCAGCAGTGCCCCTTTAAACGAGCAGTACTTC. The gene calls are TRBV2 and TRBJ2-7; D ambiguous. This CDR3 has 12 amino acids. V lost 4 bases, J lost 5 bases, and 9 bases lay in between. Germline assignment: CDR1 SNHLY and CDR2 FYNNEI. Looking up the rest from reference TRBV2 and TRBJ2-7 gives the full variable domain: EPEVTQTPSHQVTQMGQEVILRCVPISNHLYFYWYRQILGQKVEFLVSFYNNEISEKSEIFDDQFSVERPDGSNFTLKIRSTKLEDSAMYFCASSAPLNEQYFGPGTRLTVT.

This chain uses TRBV11-2 with TRBJ1-1, with a possible D match to TRBD1 (5 bases). V was trimmed by 5 bases and J by 1 base, leaving 11 bases between them. The germline V gene encodes CDR1 SGHAT and CDR2 FQNNGV. The CDR3 is 14 residues long. The CDR3 is CASSRGAGNTEAFF. In nucleotides, the CDR3 is TGTGCCAGCAGCAGAGGGGCGGGGAACACTGAAGCTTTCTTT.

This chain joins TRBV6-6 and TRBJ1-2; D not certain. CDR3 length: 16 amino acids. The V end lost 3 bases, the J end lost 8 bases, and 22 bases lay between the germline ends. Germline CDR1 is MNHNY and CDR2 is SVGAGI (reference sequence). This CDR3 is CASSYPLRSAGGGYTF. The CDR3 DNA follows: TGTGCCAGCAGTTATCCCCTACGGTCCGCAGGCGGCGGCTACACCTTC.

The chain has TRBV5-8 and TRBJ2-7; D ambiguous. V was cut by 4 bases and J by 3 bases, with 8 bases left in between. This CDR3 contains 12 residues. CDR1 and CDR2 (germline): SGHTS, YDEGEE. The DNA of the CDR3 is TGTGCCAGCAGCCGGACCTTCTACGAGCAGTACTTC. Translated, it gives CASSRTFYEQYF. The whole variable domain, filled in from reference TRBV5-8 and TRBJ2-7, reads EAGVTQSPTHLIKTRGQQATLRCSPISGHTSVYWYQQALGLGLQFLLWYDEGEERNRGNFPPRFSGRQFPNYSSELNVNALELEDSALYLCASSRTFYEQYFGPGTRLTVT.

The V call is TRBV4-3, the J call TRBJ2-3; the match to TRBD2 covers 10 bases. CDR3 length equals 17 residues. V dropped 0 bases and J dropped 5; count of bases not matched to a gene: 8. CDR1 is LGHNA, CDR2 YSLEER, per germline. CDR3 residues: CASSQDLGLAGVDTQYF. The CDR3 DNA reads TGCGCCAGCAGCCAAGATCTCGGTCTAGCGGGAGTAGATACGCAGTATTTT.

The chain joins TRBV6-1 to TRBJ2-7, with D tentatively TRBD1 or TRBD2 (5 bases each). V lost 5 bases to trimming and J lost 5 bases, with 13 bases between them. Germline CDR1 is MNHNS and CDR2 is SASEGT. This CDR3 has 13 amino acids. Here the CDR3 DNA reads TGTGCCAGCAGTTCTACCAGGGACCACGAGCAGTACTTC. The encoded protein is CASSSTRDHEQYF.

V gene TRBV6-5 combines with J gene TRBJ2-1; no clear D. Per germline, CDR1 MNHEY and CDR2 SVGAGI. V dropped 6 bases and J dropped 8 bases, with 20 bases sitting between them. The CDR3 sequence is 15 residues long. This CDR3 reads CASSSSERPGDEQFF. The CDR3 coding sequence is TGTGCCAGCAGCTCAAGTGAACGACCAGGCGATGAGCAGTTCTTC.

The chain uses TRBV9 and TRBJ1-1; D uncertain. Germline lookup yields CDR1 SGDLS and CDR2 YYNGEE. Trimming took off 0 bases at V and 4 bases at J, with 7 bases between the two ends. CDR3 length equals 13 residues. For the CDR3, the DNA is TGTGCCAGCAGCGTAGATCCCTTCACTGAAGCTTTCTTT. This gives the protein CASSVDPFTEAFF.

In its sample, this clone was seen once. The chain joins TRBV30 to TRBJ1-4; a weak D match, TRBD1 (6 bases). V was clipped by 6 bases and J by 3 bases, with 11 bases between them. Germline V gene data show CDR1 as GTSNPN and CDR2 as SVGIG (reference sequence). The CDR3 extends over 13 amino acids. CDR3 DNA: TGTGCCTGCAGAGGGGGGGCTAATGAAAAACTGTTTTTT. Its protein product is CACRGGANEKLFF. The complete variable domain, with remaining parts taken from reference TRBV30 and TRBJ1-4, reads SQTIHQWPATLVQPVGSPLSLECTVEGTSNPNLYWYRQAAGRGLQLLFYSVGIGQISSEVPQNLSASRPQDRQFILSSKKLLLSDSGFYLCACRGGANEKLFFGSGTQLSVL.